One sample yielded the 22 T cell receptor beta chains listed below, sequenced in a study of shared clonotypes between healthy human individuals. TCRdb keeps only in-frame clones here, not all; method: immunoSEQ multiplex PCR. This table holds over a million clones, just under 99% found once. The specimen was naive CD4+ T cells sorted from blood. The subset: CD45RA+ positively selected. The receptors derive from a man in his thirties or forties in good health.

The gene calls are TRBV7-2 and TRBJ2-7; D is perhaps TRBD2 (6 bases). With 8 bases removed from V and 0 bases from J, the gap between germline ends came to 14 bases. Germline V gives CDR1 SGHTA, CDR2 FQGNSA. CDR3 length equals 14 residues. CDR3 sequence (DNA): TGTGCCAGCCATAATCGGGGGAGCTCCTACGAGCAGTACTTC. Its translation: CASHNRGSSYEQYF.

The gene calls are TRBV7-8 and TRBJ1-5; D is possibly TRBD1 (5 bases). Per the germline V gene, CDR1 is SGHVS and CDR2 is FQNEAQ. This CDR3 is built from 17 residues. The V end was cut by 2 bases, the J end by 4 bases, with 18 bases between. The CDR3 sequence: CASSLLGEVLGNQPQHF. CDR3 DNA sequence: TGTGCCAGCAGCTTACTAGGGGAAGTCTTGGGAAATCAGCCCCAGCATTTT.

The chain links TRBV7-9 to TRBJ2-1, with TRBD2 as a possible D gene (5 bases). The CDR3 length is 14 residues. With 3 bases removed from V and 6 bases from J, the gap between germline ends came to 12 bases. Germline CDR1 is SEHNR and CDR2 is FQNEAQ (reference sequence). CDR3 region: CASSLASTANEQFF. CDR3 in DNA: TGTGCCAGCAGCTTGGCTAGCACGGCCAATGAGCAGTTCTTC.

The CDR3 region has the DNA TGTGCCAGCAGCCAGACTAGCCCCACCTACAATGAGCAGTTCTTC. Translated: CASSQTSPTYNEQFF. The genes are TRBV9 and TRBJ2-1; 7 bases agree with TRBD2. Germline lookup yields CDR1 SGDLS and CDR2 YYNGEE. V shed 4 bases, J shed 2 bases, and the junction held 6 bases outside the gene matches. This CDR3 has 15 residues.

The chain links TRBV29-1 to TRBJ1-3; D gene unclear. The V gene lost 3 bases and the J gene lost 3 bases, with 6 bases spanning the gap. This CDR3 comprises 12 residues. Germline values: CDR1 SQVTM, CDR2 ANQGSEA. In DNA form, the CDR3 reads TGCAGCGTTGAGGACGGTGGAAACACCATATATTTT. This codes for CSVEDGGNTIYF.

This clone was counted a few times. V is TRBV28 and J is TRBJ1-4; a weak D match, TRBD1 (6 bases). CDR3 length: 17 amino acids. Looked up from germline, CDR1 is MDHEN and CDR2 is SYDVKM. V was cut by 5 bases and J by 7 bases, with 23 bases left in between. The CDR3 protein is CASSPHQQGIEGEKLFF. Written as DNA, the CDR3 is TGTGCCAGCAGTCCACATCAACAGGGAATTGAGGGTGAAAAACTGTTTTTT.

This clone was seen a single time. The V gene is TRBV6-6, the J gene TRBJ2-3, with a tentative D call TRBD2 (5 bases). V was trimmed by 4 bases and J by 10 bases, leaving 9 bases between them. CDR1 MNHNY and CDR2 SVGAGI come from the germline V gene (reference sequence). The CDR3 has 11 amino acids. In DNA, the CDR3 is TGTGCCAGCAGTTTCGAGGGAGCGCAGTATTTT. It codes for CASSFEGAQYF.

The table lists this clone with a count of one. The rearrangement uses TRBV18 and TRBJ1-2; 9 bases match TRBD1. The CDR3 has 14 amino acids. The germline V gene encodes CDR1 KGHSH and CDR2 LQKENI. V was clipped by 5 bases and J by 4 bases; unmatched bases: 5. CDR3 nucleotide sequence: TGTGCCAGCTCAACGGGACAGGGAGGCTATGGCTACACCTTC. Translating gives CASSTGQGGYGYTF.

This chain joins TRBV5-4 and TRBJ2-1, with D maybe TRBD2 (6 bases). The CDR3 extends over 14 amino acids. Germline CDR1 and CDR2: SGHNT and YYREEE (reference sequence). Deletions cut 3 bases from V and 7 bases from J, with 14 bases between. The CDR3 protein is CASSSGGSVNEQFF. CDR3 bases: TGTGCCAGCAGCTCCGGGGGAAGCGTAAATGAGCAGTTCTTC. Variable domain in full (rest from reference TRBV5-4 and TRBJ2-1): ETGVTQSPTHLIKTRGQQVTLRCSSQSGHNTVSWYQQALGQGPQFIFQYYREEENGRGNFPPRFSGLQFPNYSSELNVNALELDDSALYLCASSSGGSVNEQFFGPGTRLTVL.

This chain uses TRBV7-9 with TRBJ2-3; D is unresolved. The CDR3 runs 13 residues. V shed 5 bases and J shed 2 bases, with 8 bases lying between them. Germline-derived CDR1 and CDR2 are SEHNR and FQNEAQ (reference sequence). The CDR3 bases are TGTGCCAGCAGCCCAAAGACCACAGATACGCAGTATTTT. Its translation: CASSPKTTDTQYF.

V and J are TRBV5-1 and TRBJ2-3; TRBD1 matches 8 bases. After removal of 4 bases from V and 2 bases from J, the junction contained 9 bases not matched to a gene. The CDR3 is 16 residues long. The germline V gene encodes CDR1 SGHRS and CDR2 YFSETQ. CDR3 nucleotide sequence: TGCGCCAGCAGCCGTGACAGGGGTTCAATCACAGATACGCAGTATTTT. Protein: CASSRDRGSITDTQYF.

The CDR3: CASSEVTGSGGEQFF. Here the CDR3 DNA reads TGTGCCAGCAGTGAAGTTACAGGGTCAGGGGGAGAGCAGTTCTTC. The V call is TRBV6-1, the J call TRBJ2-1; 7 nucleotides align to TRBD1. The CDR3 is 15 residues long. After removal of 1 base from V and 10 bases from J, the junction contained 10 bases not matched to a gene. Germline CDR1 reads MNHNS; CDR2 reads SASEGT.

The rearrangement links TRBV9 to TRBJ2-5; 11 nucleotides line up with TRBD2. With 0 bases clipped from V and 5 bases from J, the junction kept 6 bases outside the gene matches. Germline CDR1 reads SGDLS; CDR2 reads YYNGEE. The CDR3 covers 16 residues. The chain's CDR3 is CASSVEPSGRSETQYF. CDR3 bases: TGTGCCAGCAGCGTAGAACCTAGCGGGAGGTCTGAGACCCAGTACTTC.

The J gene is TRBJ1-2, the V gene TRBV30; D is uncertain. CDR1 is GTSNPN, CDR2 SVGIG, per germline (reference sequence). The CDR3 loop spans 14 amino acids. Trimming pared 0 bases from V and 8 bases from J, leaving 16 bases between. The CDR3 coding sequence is TGTGCCTGGAGTGTACTGCGGGGAAGCGGGGGCTACACCTTC. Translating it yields CAWSVLRGSGGYTF.

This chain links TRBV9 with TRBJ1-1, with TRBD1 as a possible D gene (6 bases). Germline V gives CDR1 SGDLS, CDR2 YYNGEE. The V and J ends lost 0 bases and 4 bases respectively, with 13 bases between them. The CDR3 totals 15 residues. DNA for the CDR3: TGTGCCAGCAGCGTAGCGGGATCAGGGGCCACTGAAGCTTTCTTT. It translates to CASSVAGSGATEAFF.

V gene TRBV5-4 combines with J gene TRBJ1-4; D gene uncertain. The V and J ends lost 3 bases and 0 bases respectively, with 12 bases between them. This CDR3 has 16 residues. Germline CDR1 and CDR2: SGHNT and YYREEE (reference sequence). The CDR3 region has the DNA TGTGCCAGCAGCTCGAGGATGGACTCAACTAATGAAAAACTGTTTTTT. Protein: CASSSRMDSTNEKLFF.

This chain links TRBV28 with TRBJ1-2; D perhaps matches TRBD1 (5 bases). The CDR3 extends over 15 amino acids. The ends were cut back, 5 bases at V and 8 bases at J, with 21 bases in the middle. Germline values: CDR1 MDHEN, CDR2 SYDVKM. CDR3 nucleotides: TGTGCCAGCAGTCCGTCGGCGGCAGGGACGAGGGGCTACACCTTC. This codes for CASSPSAAGTRGYTF.

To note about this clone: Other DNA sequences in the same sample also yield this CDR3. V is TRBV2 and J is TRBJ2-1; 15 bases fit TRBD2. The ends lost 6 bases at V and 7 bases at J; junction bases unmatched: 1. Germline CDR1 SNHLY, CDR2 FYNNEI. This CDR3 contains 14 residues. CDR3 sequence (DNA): TGTGCCAGCAGGGGGACTAGCGGGAGGAATGAGCAGTTCTTC. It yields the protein CASRGTSGRNEQFF.

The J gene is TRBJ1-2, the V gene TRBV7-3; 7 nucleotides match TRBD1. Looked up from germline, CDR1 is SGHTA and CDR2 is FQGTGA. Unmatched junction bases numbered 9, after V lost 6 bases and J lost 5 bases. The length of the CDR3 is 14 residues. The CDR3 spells CASSIWGQRYGYTF. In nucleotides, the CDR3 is TGTGCCAGCAGTATATGGGGACAGAGATATGGCTACACCTTC.

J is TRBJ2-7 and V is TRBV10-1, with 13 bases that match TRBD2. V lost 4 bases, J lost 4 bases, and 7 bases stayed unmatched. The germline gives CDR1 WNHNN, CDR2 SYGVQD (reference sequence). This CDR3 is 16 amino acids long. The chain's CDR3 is CASSAGTSGTGYEQYF. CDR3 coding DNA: TGCGCCAGCAGTGCCGGGACTAGCGGGACGGGATACGAGCAGTACTTC.

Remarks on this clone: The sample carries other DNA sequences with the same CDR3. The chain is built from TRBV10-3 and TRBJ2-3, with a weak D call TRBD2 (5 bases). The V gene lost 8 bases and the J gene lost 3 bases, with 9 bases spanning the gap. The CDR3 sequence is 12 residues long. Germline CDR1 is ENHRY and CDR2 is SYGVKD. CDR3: CAIGGSTDTQYF. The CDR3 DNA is TGTGCCATCGGAGGATCAACAGATACGCAGTATTTT.

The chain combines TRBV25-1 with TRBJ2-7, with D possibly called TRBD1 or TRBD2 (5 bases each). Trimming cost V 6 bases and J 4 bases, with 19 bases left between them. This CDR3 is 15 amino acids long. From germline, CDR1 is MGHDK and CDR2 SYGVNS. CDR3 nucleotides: TGTGCCAGCAGAAGCGGACGGCAGGGCCTTTACGAGCAGTACTTC. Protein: CASRSGRQGLYEQYF.